One sample yielded the 12 T cell receptor beta chains listed below, sequenced in a study of blood T cell repertoires in COVID-19. Assay: immunoSEQ multiplex PCR; the TCRdb copy retains only in-frame clones and omits some. The table records 200,000 to 250,000 clones, roughly 80% of them present only once. The specimen sequenced was peripheral blood. The receptors were gathered from a woman older than 75 with COVID-19, enrolled during active disease.

The table lists this clone with a count of one. The gene calls are TRBV4-2 and TRBJ2-1; tentative D call: TRBD2 (6 bases). Germline values: CDR1 LGHNA, CDR2 YNFKEQ. The CDR3 totals 15 residues. Trimming stripped 3 bases from V and 1 base from J, with 10 bases between. CDR3 nucleotides: TGTGCCAGCAGCCAGCTAGCGACGTCCTACAATGAGCAGTTCTTC. Amino acids: CASSQLATSYNEQFF.

A few counts support this clone. V gene TRBV18 combines with J gene TRBJ2-5, with a weak D call TRBD1 (6 bases). This CDR3 contains 13 residues. Germline V gene lookup returns CDR1 KGHSH and CDR2 LQKENI. Trimming pared 1 base from V and 7 bases from J, leaving 10 bases between. CDR3 sequence: CASSPQGDGTQYF. CDR3 nucleotides: TGTGCCAGCTCACCACAGGGGGACGGGACCCAGTACTTC.

The genes are TRBV5-1 and TRBJ1-1; 7 bases line up with TRBD1. V gave up 5 bases and J gave up 2 bases; unmatched junction bases: 9. Germline V CDR1 and CDR2: SGHRS, YFSETQ. The length of the CDR3 is 15 residues. CDR3 DNA: TGCGCCAGCAGTTCGCAACAGGGGATCAACACTGAAGCTTTCTTT. Its translation: CASSSQQGINTEAFF.

This clone appeared once. The V gene is TRBV6-1, the J gene TRBJ2-5; no clear D gene. Germline V gene lookup returns CDR1 MNHNS and CDR2 SASEGT. The CDR3 runs to 10 residues. Trimming removed 3 bases at V and 7 bases at J, with 3 bases between. The CDR3 coding sequence is TGTGCCAGCAGTGATATGACCCAGTACTTC. Its translation is CASSDMTQYF.

In this sample, this clone turned up once. This chain links TRBV6-5 with TRBJ2-2, with 8 bases lining up with TRBD2. Per germline, CDR1 MNHEY and CDR2 SVGAGI. The V segment lost 10 bases and the J segment 3 bases; nucleotides outside the gene matches: 7. This CDR3 is built from 14 residues. CDR3 in amino acids: CANSREGYTGELFF. The CDR3 DNA is TGTGCCAATTCACGGGAGGGGTACACCGGGGAGCTGTTTTTT.

This clone was seen a single time. V gene TRBV7-3 combines with J gene TRBJ2-3, with 7 bases lining up with TRBD2. The CDR3 has 13 residues. J lost 9 bases, V lost 1 base, and 4 bases had no gene match. Germline CDR1 SGHTA, CDR2 FQGTGA. CDR3 loop: CASSLNMGGTQYF. CDR3 coding DNA: TGTGCCAGCAGCTTAAATATGGGGGGGACGCAGTATTTT.

This rearrangement joins TRBV30 to TRBJ2-7; 10 nucleotides line up with TRBD1. The CDR3 loop spans 15 amino acids. Germline CDR1 GTSNPN, CDR2 SVGIG (reference sequence). The J segment lost 2 bases and the V segment lost 5 bases, leaving 9 bases of the junction unmatched. The DNA for the CDR3 is TGTGCCTGGGGGCCCGGGACAGGGGTCGCCTACGAGCAGTACTTC. Translation gives CAWGPGTGVAYEQYF.

This chain uses TRBV11-2 with TRBJ1-2; 8 bases are shared with TRBD1. With 1 base clipped from V and 8 bases from J, the junction kept 6 bases outside the gene matches. The germline V gene encodes CDR1 SGHAT and CDR2 FQNNGV. This CDR3 comprises 14 residues. In DNA, the CDR3 is TGTGCCAGCAGCTTAGCCGGACAGGGAAAAGGCTACACCTTC. Translation gives CASSLAGQGKGYTF.

The chain carries TRBV10-1 and TRBJ1-1; D is uncertain. The germline CDR1 and CDR2 sequences are WNHNN and SYGVQD (reference sequence). There are 13 residues in the CDR3. V lost 4 bases and J lost 0, with 6 bases in between. This CDR3 reads CASSARVNTEAFF. DNA for the CDR3: TGCGCCAGCAGTGCTAGAGTGAACACTGAAGCTTTCTTT.

As regards this clone: One end of the junction fails to match germline, which may point to a read error. The chain employs TRBV7-9 and TRBJ2-1, with 7 bases identical to TRBD2. Germline loops: CDR1 SEHNR, CDR2 FQNEAQ (reference sequence). The CDR3 totals 15 residues. CDR3 DNA sequence: TGTGCCAGCAGCCCCCGCGGGGGTCGGGAGCGGCGCCTTCTCTTC. Its protein is CASSPRGGRERRLLF. Full variable domain (missing parts from reference TRBV7-9 and TRBJ2-1): DTGVSQNPRHKITKRGQNVTFRCDPISEHNRLYWYRQTLGQGPEFLTYFQNEAQLEKSRLLSDRFSAERPKGSFSTLEIQRTEQGDSAMYLCASSPRGGRERRLLFGPGTRLTVL.

In nucleotides, the CDR3 is TGCGCCAGCAGCCAAGATCCAAGTGGCGGGGAGAACGGCTACACCTTC. Protein product: CASSQDPSGGENGYTF. This rearrangement joins TRBV4-3 to TRBJ1-2; D is unresolved. Trimming took off 0 bases at V and 8 bases at J, with 19 bases between the two ends. Germline V lookup: CDR1 LGHNA, CDR2 YSLEER. The CDR3 loop spans 16 amino acids.

Here the CDR3 reads CAWKRTGVAEAFF. For the CDR3, the DNA is TGTGCCTGGAAAAGGACAGGGGTCGCTGAAGCTTTCTTT. The chain links TRBV30 to TRBJ1-1, with 9 bases lining up with TRBD1. The germline CDR1 and CDR2 sequences are GTSNPN and SVGIG (reference sequence). The CDR3 runs 13 residues. Trimming took 4 bases from V and 6 from J; bases not matched to a gene: 6.